Listed here are 9 T cell receptor beta chains from one sample, sequenced in a study of blood T cell repertoires in COVID-19. Here immunoSEQ multiplex PCR was the method, and the copy in TCRdb shows in-frame clones only, minus some. The sample shows under 250,000 clones, approximately 87% of them seen only once. Input material: peripheral blood. The receptor source for this set is a woman between 70 and 85 years old with active or convalescent COVID-19.

The V call is TRBV10-1, the J call TRBJ1-6, with no clear D. The CDR3 loop spans 19 amino acids. The germline gives CDR1 WNHNN, CDR2 SYGVQD (reference sequence). Trimming cost V 3 bases and J 1 base, with 19 bases left between them. As DNA, the CDR3 is TGCGCCAGCAGTGAACCGGGGAGAGGGTCGATATCCTATAATTCACCCCTCCACTTT. As protein: CASSEPGRGSISYNSPLHF.

This clone was seen only once. This rearrangement joins TRBV3-1 (or the pseudogene TRBV3-2) to TRBJ1-3; D is ambiguous. With 3 bases removed from V and 1 base from J, the gap between germline ends came to 13 bases. The CDR3 sequence is 16 residues long. CDR1 is LGHDT, CDR2 YNNKEL, per germline (reference sequence). The CDR3 sequence: CASSHLGWESGNTIYF. CDR3 sequence (DNA): TGTGCCAGCAGCCATCTAGGGTGGGAGTCTGGAAACACCATATATTTT.

The chain recombines TRBV29-1 with TRBJ2-7; tentatively, D is TRBD1 (6 bases). The CDR3 covers 12 residues. Germline V gene sequence: CDR1 SQVTM, CDR2 ANQGSEA. V lost 3 bases, J lost 3 bases, and 9 bases lay in between. The CDR3, as DNA: TGCAGCGTTGAGGACAGTGGCTACGAGCAGTACTTC. This translates into CSVEDSGYEQYF.

In this sample, this clone is medium-sized. CDR3 region: CASREVLSTSYEQYF. The CDR3 region has the DNA TGTGCCAGCAGGGAGGTGCTATCAACCTCCTACGAGCAGTACTTC. J is TRBJ2-7 and V is TRBV28, with a tentative D call TRBD2 (5 bases). V was clipped by 6 bases and J by 0 bases, with 15 bases between them. Germline V gene lookup returns CDR1 MDHEN and CDR2 SYDVKM. This CDR3 spans 15 amino acids.

The chain combines TRBV7-2 with TRBJ1-3, with TRBD1 matching 8 bases. With 1 base clipped from V and 1 base from J, the junction kept 0 bases outside the gene matches. CDR1 and CDR2 (germline): SGHTA, FQGNSA. This CDR3 has 15 residues. The CDR3 sequence is CASSLDRGSGNTIYF. CDR3 nucleotides: TGTGCCAGCAGCTTAGACAGGGGGTCTGGAAACACCATATATTTT.

The V and J genes are TRBV5-4 and TRBJ1-6; 9 nucleotides line up with TRBD1. This CDR3 region has 15 residues. J was trimmed by 12 bases and V by 4 bases; bases with no gene match: 11. Germline V gene lookup returns CDR1 SGHNT and CDR2 YYREEE (reference sequence). CDR3 DNA: TGTGCCAGCAGCAGACCGGGACAGGGCTTAGGACCCCTCCACTTT. Translated: CASSRPGQGLGPLHF.

DNA for the CDR3: TGTGCCAGCAGCCGGACAGGGGGCTTCACCTACGAGCAGTACTTC. This gives the protein CASSRTGGFTYEQYF. The chain uses TRBV7-9 and TRBJ2-7; TRBD1 aligns across 11 bases. Per germline, CDR1 SEHNR and CDR2 FQNEAQ (reference sequence). This CDR3 has 15 residues. The V segment lost 5 bases and the J segment 2 bases; nucleotides outside the gene matches: 5.

The chain couples TRBV5-1 to TRBJ2-7; the match to TRBD2 covers 13 bases. Losses at the gene ends were 0 bases for V and 5 bases for J; bases not matched to a gene: 5. CDR3 length: 16 residues. Per the germline V gene, CDR1 is SGHRS and CDR2 is YFSETQ. CDR3 sequence: CASSLGLAGGQHEQYF. The CDR3 DNA sequence: TGCGCCAGCAGCTTGGGACTAGCGGGGGGCCAGCACGAGCAGTACTTC.

The rearrangement links TRBV7-9 to TRBJ2-5, with D maybe TRBD1 (6 bases). V lost 8 bases, J lost 4 bases, and 20 bases lay in between. CDR3 length: 15 residues. Germline V CDR1 and CDR2: SEHNR, FQNEAQ (reference sequence). The CDR3 coding sequence is TGTGCCAGCGCAGGGGCCGGCCAAGAGGGAGAGACCCAGTACTTC. As protein: CASAGAGQEGETQYF.